This entry lists 6 T cell receptor beta chains sequenced from one sample in a study of shared clonotypes between healthy human individuals. Sequenced by immunoSEQ multiplex PCR; TCRdb stores in-frame clones only, minus some. The sample has fewer than 3 million clones; 80% to 95% are singletons. Sequencing was done on a sample of naive CD4+ T cells from PBMCs. Stated subset: CD45RA+ positively selected. Every receptor here comes from a man younger than 35 in good health. Some clones in this sample may be carry-over from other donors' samples.

The chain uses TRBV5-1 and TRBJ1-1, with 12 bases fitting TRBD1. There are 17 residues in the CDR3. The V and J ends lost 4 bases and 5 bases, in that order; junction bases with no gene match: 12. The germline gives CDR1 SGHRS, CDR2 YFSETQ. Here the CDR3 DNA reads TGCGCCAGCAGCCCCCAGCCGGGACAGGGGGCTGGAACTGAAGCTTTCTTT. Translation: CASSPQPGQGAGTEAFF.

The chain joins TRBV5-6 to TRBJ2-1, with D tentatively TRBD2 (5 bases). V was cut by 4 bases and J by 8 bases, with 16 bases left in between. The CDR3 covers 14 residues. The germline V gene has CDR1 SGHDT and CDR2 YYEEEE. The CDR3 DNA reads TGTGCCAGCAGCCCCCCCCGGGGATCCGATGAGCAGTTCTTC. This gives the protein CASSPPRGSDEQFF.

In the case of this clone: Mismatch with germline at one junction end may stem from a read error. The rearrangement joins TRBV10-3 to TRBJ2-7; TRBD1 is a possible D gene (6 bases). The length of the CDR3 is 14 residues. Germline V gene lookup returns CDR1 ENHRY and CDR2 SYGVKD. The CDR3 loop reads CAIGRDMGSNEQYF. Written as DNA, the CDR3 is TGTGCCATCGGAAGGGACATGGGCTCCAACGAGCAGTACTTC.

V and J are TRBV5-1 and TRBJ1-3; D unresolved. V shed 7 bases and J shed 0 bases, with 23 bases lying between them. The length of the CDR3 is 18 residues. CDR1 and CDR2 (germline): SGHRS, YFSETQ. CDR3 sequence reads: CASPSGWMTPGSGNTIYF. In DNA, the CDR3 is TGCGCCAGCCCTTCGGGTTGGATGACCCCAGGCTCTGGAAACACCATATATTTT.

In its sample, this clone was seen once. The chain has TRBV4-3 and TRBJ1-1, with D maybe TRBD1 (6 bases). The germline gives CDR1 LGHNA, CDR2 YSLEER. Trimming took off 2 bases at V and 7 bases at J, with 14 bases between the two ends. The CDR3 contains 14 residues. CDR3 nucleotides: TGCGCCAGCAGCCAAACCGACAGGCCCCATGAAGCTTTCTTT. Translated, it gives CASSQTDRPHEAFF.

The table lists this clone with a few counts. This chain uses TRBV21-1 with TRBJ2-1; the D call in the table, TRBD2, was not verified against the DNA. TRBV21-1 is noted as a pseudogene. CDR3 length: 15 residues. CDR3 sequence: CASGGTSGTYNEQFF. In DNA, the CDR3 is TGTGCCAGCGGAGGGACTAGCGGTACTTACAATGAGCAGTTCTTC.